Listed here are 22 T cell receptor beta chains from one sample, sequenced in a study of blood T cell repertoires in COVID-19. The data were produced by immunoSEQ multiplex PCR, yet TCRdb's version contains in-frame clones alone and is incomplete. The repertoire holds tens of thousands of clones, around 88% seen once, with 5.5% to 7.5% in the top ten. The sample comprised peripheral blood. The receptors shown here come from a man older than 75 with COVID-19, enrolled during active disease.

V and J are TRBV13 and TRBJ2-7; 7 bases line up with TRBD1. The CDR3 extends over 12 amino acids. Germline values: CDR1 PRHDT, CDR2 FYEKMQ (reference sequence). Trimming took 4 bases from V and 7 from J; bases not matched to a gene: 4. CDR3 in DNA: TGTGCCAGCAGCTCGGAGGACAGGGAGCAGTACTTC. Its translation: CASSSEDREQYF.

As DNA, the CDR3 is TGTGCCAGCTCACTGACAGGGTTAAACACTGAAGCTTTCTTT. It is translated as CASSLTGLNTEAFF. This chain uses TRBV18 with TRBJ1-1; 7 nucleotides agree with TRBD1. CDR3 length: 14 amino acids. The ends lost 4 bases at V and 2 bases at J; junction bases unmatched: 4. The V gene's germline CDR1 is KGHSH and CDR2 LQKENI.

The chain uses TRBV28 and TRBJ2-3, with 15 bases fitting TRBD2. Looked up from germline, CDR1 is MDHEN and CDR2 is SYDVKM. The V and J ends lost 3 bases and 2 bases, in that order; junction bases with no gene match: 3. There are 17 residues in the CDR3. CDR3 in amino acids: CASSFGTSGGSTDTQYF. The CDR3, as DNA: TGTGCCAGCAGTTTTGGGACTAGCGGGGGGTCCACAGATACGCAGTATTTT.

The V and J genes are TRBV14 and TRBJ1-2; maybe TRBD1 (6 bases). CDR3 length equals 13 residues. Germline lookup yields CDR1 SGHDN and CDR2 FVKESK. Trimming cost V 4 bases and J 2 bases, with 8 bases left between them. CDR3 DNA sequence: TGTGCCAGCAGCCCACAGGGCAACTATGGCTACACCTTC. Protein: CASSPQGNYGYTF.

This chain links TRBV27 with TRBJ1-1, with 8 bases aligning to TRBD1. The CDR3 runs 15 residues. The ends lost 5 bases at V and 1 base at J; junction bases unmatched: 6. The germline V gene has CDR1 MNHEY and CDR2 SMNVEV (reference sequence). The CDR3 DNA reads TGTGCCAGCAGTGACAGGGGAAGGGAGAACACTGAAGCTTTCTTT. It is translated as CASSDRGRENTEAFF.

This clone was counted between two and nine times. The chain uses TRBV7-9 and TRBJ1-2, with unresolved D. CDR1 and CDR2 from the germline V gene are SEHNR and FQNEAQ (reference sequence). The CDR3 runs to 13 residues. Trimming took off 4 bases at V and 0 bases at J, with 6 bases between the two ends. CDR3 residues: CASSYETNYGYTF. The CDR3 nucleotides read TGTGCCAGCAGCTATGAGACTAACTATGGCTACACCTTC.

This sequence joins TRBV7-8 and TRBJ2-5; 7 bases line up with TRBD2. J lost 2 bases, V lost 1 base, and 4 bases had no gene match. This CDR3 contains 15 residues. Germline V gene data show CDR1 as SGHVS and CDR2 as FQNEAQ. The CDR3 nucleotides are TGTGCCAGCAGCTTAGGCAGCGGGGTTCAAGAGACCCAGTACTTC. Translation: CASSLGSGVQETQYF. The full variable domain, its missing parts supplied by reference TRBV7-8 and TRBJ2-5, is GAGVSQSPRYKVAKRGQDVALRCDPISGHVSLFWYQQALGQGPEFLTYFQNEAQLDKSGLPSDRFFAERPEGSVSTLKIQRTQQEDSAVYLCASSLGSGVQETQYFGPGTRLLVL.

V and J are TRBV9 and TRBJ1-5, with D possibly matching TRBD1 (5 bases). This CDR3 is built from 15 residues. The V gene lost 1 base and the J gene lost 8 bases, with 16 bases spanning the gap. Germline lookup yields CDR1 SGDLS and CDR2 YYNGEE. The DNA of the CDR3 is TGTGCCAGCAGCGTACAGGGACTCTCCCGAGAGCCCCAGCATTTT. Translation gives CASSVQGLSREPQHF.

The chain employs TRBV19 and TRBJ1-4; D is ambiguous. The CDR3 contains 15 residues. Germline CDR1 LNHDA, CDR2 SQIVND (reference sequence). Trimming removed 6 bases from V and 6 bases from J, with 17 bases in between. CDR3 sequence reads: CASRSNSEGDEKLFF. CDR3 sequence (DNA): TGTGCCAGTAGGTCCAATTCTGAGGGCGATGAAAAACTGTTTTTT.

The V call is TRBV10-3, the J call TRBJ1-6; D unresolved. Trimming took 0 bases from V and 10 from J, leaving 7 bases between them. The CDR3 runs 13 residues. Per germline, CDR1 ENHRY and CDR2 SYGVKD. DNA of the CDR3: TGTGCCATCAGTGAGTCAGGAGGATCACCCCTCCACTTT. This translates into CAISESGGSPLHF.

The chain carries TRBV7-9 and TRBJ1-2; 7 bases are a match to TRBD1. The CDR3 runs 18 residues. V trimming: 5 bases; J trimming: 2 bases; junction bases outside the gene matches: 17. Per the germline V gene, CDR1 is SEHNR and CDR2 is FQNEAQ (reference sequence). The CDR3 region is CASSPYPPVQGVNYGYTF. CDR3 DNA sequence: TGTGCCAGCAGCCCATACCCCCCAGTGCAGGGGGTAAACTATGGCTACACCTTC.

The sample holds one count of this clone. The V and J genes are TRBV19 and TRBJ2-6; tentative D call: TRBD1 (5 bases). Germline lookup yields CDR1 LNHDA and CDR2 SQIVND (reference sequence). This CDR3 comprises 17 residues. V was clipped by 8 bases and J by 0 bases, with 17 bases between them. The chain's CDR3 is CASSGHVISSGANVLTF. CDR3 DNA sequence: TGTGCCAGTTCTGGACACGTGATTAGCTCTGGGGCCAACGTCCTGACTTTC. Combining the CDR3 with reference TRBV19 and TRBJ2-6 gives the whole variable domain DGGITQSPKYLFRKEGQNVTLSCEQNLNHDAMYWYRQDPGQGLRLIYYSQIVNDFQKGDIAEGYSVSREKKESFPLTVTSAQKNPTAFYLCASSGHVISSGANVLTFGAGSRLTVL.

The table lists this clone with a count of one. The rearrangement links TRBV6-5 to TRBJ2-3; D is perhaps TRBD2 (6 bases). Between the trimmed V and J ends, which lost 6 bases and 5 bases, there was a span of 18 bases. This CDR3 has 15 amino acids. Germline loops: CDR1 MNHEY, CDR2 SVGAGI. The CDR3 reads CASREGPERGDTQYF. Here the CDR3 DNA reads TGTGCCAGCAGGGAGGGACCAGAACGGGGAGATACGCAGTATTTT.

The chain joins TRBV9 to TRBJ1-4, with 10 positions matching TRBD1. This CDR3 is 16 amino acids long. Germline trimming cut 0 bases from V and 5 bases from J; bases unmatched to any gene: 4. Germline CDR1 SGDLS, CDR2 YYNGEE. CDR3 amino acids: CASSVGGQGRNEKLFF. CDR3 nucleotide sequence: TGTGCCAGCAGCGTAGGGGGACAGGGGAGGAATGAAAAACTGTTTTTT.

The CDR3 nucleotides read TGTGCCAGCAGCTGGAAGACAGGCCGGGGCACTGAAGCTTTCTTT. Translating gives CASSWKTGRGTEAFF. The chain is built from TRBV5-6 and TRBJ1-1; the D gene is possibly TRBD1 (6 bases). The CDR3 loop spans 15 amino acids. Per the germline V gene, CDR1 is SGHDT and CDR2 is YYEEEE. Trimming pared 3 bases from V and 4 bases from J, leaving 16 bases between.

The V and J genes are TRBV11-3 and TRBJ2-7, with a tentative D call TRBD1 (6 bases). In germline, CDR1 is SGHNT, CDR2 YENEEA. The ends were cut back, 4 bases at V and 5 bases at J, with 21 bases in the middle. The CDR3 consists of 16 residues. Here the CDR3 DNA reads TGTGCCAGCAGCTCATACAGGGCCGCCGTCGGGGACGAGCAGTACTTC. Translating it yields CASSSYRAAVGDEQYF.

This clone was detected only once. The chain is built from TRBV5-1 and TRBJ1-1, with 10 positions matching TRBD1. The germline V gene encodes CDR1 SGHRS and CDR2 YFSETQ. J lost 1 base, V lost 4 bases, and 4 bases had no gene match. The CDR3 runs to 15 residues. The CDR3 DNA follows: TGCGCCAGCAGCCCCGGGACAGGGGCGAACACTGAAGCTTTCTTT. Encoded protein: CASSPGTGANTEAFF. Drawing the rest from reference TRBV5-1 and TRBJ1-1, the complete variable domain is KAGVTQTPRYLIKTRGQQVTLSCSPISGHRSVSWYQQTPGQGLQFLFEYFSETQRNKGNFPGRFSGRQFSNSRSEMNVSTLELGDSALYLCASSPGTGANTEAFFGQGTRLTVV.

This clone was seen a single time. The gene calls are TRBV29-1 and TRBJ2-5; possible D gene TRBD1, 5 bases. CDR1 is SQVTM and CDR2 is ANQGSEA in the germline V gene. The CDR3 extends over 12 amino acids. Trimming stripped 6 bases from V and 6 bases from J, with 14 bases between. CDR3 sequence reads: CSVRVPGQTQYF. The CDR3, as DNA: TGCAGCGTCAGGGTGCCTGGGCAGACCCAGTACTTC.

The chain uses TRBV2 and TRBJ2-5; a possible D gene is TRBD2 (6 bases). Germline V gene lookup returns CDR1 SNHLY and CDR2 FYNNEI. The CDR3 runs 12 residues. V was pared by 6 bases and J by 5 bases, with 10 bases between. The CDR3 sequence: CASRTRWETQYF. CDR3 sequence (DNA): TGTGCCAGCAGGACTAGGTGGGAGACCCAGTACTTC.

The CDR3 is CASSPVGSRETQYF. DNA for the CDR3: TGTGCCAGCAGCCCAGTGGGTTCTAGAGAGACCCAGTACTTC. V usage is TRBV9 and J usage is TRBJ2-5; D ambiguous. V was trimmed by 4 bases and J by 4 bases, leaving 14 bases between them. The V gene's germline CDR1 is SGDLS and CDR2 YYNGEE. This CDR3 region has 14 residues.

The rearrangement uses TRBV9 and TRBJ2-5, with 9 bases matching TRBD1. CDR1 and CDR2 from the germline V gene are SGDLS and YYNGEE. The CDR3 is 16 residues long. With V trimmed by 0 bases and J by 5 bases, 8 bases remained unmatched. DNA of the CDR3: TGTGCCAGCAGCGTAGCTGCGACAGGGGGTCTCGAGACCCAGTACTTC. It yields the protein CASSVAATGGLETQYF.

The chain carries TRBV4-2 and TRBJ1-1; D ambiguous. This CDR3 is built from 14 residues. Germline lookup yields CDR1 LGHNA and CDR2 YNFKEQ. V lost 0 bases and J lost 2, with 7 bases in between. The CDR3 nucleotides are TGTGCCAGCAGCCAAGAAGCATCCAACACTGAAGCTTTCTTT. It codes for CASSQEASNTEAFF.